This TCR beta chain was sequenced for a study of blood T cell repertoires in COVID-19. Study details: The United States, Italy and Spain provided the acute and convalescent COVID-19 samples.

This CDR3 has 16 amino acids. J lost 1 base, V lost 4 bases, and 6 bases had no gene match. Germline V gives CDR1 SGHVS, CDR2 FQNEAQ. Repertoires were generated with immunoSEQ multiplex PCR, while TCRdb's copy carries only in-frame clones and drops some. Among 100,000 or so clones listed, 84% were seen once. What was sequenced was peripheral blood. The origin of this receptor is a man between 65 and 85 years old with active or convalescent COVID-19. The chain has TRBV7-8 and TRBJ2-2; TRBD1 matches 7 bases. The CDR3 region is CASSSYRGGNTGELFF. The CDR3 DNA sequence: TGTGCCAGCAGCTCATACAGGGGCGGGAACACCGGGGAGCTGTTTTTT. Complete variable domain (other parts from reference TRBV7-8 and TRBJ2-2): GAGVSQSPRYKVAKRGQDVALRCDPISGHVSLFWYQQALGQGPEFLTYFQNEAQLDKSGLPSDRFFAERPEGSVSTLKIQRTQQEDSAVYLCASSSYRGGNTGELFFGEGSRLTVL.